The 24 T cell receptor beta chains listed next were all sequenced from one sample in a study of early T cells in non-severe SARS-CoV-2 infection. One entry per CDR3 protein, called by TCRdb with MiXCR from the 5' RACE reads. The table has about 60,000 distinct CDR3 sequences, over 10% seen once. Sequencing was carried out using whole blood. The receptor source for this set is an adult who was a healthcare worker with PCR-confirmed SARS-CoV-2 infection or an uninfected control (not recorded which).

This clonotype was picked up a small number of times. This chain uses TRBV28 with TRBJ2-7; 8 bases agree with TRBD1. V was pared by 5 bases and J by 5 bases, with 5 bases of the junction left unmatched. The CDR3 runs 13 residues. The germline V gene encodes CDR1 MDHEN and CDR2 SYDVKM. CDR3 sequence reads: CASSPDRGDEQYF. The DNA for the CDR3 is TGTGCCAGCAGTCCAGACAGGGGCGACGAGCAGTACTTC.

CDR3 nucleotides: TGCAGCGTTGTCCCGGGGCAGGGTCTCGACACTGAAGCTTTCTTT. It translates to CSVVPGQGLDTEAFF. V is TRBV29-1 and J is TRBJ1-1; possibly TRBD1 for D (5 bases). Trimming took off 4 bases at V and 3 bases at J, with 18 bases between the two ends. Germline V gives CDR1 SQVTM, CDR2 ANQGSEA. The CDR3 length is 15 residues. The variable domain in full, with the rest retrieved from reference TRBV29-1 and TRBJ1-1, is SAVISQKPSRDICQRGTSLTIQCQVDSQVTMMFWYRQQPGQSLTLIATANQGSEATYESGFVIDKFPISRPNLTFSTLTVSNMSPEDSSIYLCSVVPGQGLDTEAFFGQGTRLTVV.

This clonotype was detected only once. V is TRBV29-1 and J is TRBJ1-4, with 7 bases fitting TRBD1. The CDR3 contains 14 residues. The V and J ends lost 1 base and 1 base, in that order; junction bases with no gene match: 0. Per germline, CDR1 SQVTM and CDR2 ANQGSEA. In DNA, the CDR3 is TGCAGCGTTGAAGGACAGGGAACTAATGAAAAACTGTTTTTT. Amino acid sequence: CSVEGQGTNEKLFF.

The CDR3 DNA follows: TGTGCCAGCAGCACTACTGGGACTGCTCAGTACTTC. Its protein is CASSTTGTAQYF. This rearrangement joins TRBV28 to TRBJ2-4, with D possibly TRBD2 on 6 matching bases. Trimming removed 6 bases from V and 12 bases from J, with 15 bases in between. This CDR3 has 12 residues. Germline V gene data show CDR1 as MDHEN and CDR2 as SYDVKM. The variable domain in full, completed from reference TRBV28 and TRBJ2-4, reads DVKVTQSSRYLVKRTGEKVFLECVQDMDHENMFWYRQDPGLGLRLIYFSYDVKMKEKGDIPEGYSVSREKKERFSLILESASTNQTSMYLCASSTTGTAQYFGAGTRLSVL.

The chain employs TRBV5-8 and TRBJ2-5, with 10 bases lining up with TRBD1. Germline V lookup: CDR1 SGHTS, CDR2 YDEGEE. The CDR3 loop spans 16 amino acids. V lost 3 bases, J lost 0 bases, and 5 bases stayed unmatched. CDR3 coding DNA: TGTGCCAGCAGCTGGGGACAGGGGACCAACCAAGAGACCCAGTACTTC. Translated, it gives CASSWGQGTNQETQYF.

This chain connects TRBV20-1 to TRBJ2-7, with D perhaps matching TRBD1 or TRBD2 (5 bases each). This CDR3 is 14 amino acids long. V was clipped by 0 bases and J by 5 bases, with 14 bases between them. CDR1 is DFQATT, CDR2 SNEGSKA, per germline (reference sequence). The CDR3 spells CSARDQSRGNEQYF. The CDR3 DNA reads as TGCAGTGCTAGAGATCAGTCGAGGGGAAACGAGCAGTACTTC.

The chain employs TRBV28 and TRBJ2-7; 8 nucleotides line up with TRBD2. J was trimmed by 6 bases and V by 3 bases; bases with no gene match: 7. CDR1 MDHEN and CDR2 SYDVKM come from the germline V gene. This CDR3 contains 14 residues. CDR3 residues: CASSLGSGTGEQYF. The CDR3 DNA reads as TGTGCCAGCAGTTTGGGTAGCGGGACGGGCGAGCAGTACTTC.

A few counts support this clonotype. The chain recombines TRBV10-3 with TRBJ1-1; 8 positions match TRBD1. V was clipped by 7 bases and J by 0 bases; unmatched bases: 10. The CDR3 runs to 16 residues. Germline V lookup: CDR1 ENHRY, CDR2 SYGVKD. CDR3 nucleotides: TGTGCCATCACAACCGGGACAGGCGGACTGAACACTGAAGCTTTCTTT. This translates into CAITTGTGGLNTEAFF.

The table lists this clonotype with a few counts. The gene calls are TRBV5-1 and TRBJ2-1; 13 nucleotides align to TRBD2. After removal of 4 bases from V and 1 base from J, the junction contained 11 bases not matched to a gene. The CDR3 spans 19 residues. CDR1 and CDR2 from the germline V gene are SGHRS and YFSETQ. CDR3 in amino acids: CASSHWTSGSSFSYNEQFF. The CDR3 DNA follows: TGCGCCAGCAGCCACTGGACTAGCGGGAGTAGTTTTTCCTACAATGAGCAGTTCTTC.

The table lists this clonotype with a few counts. The V and J genes are TRBV10-1 and TRBJ2-3; the match to TRBD2 covers 7 bases. After removal of 2 bases from V and 1 base from J, the junction contained 3 bases not matched to a gene. Germline lookup yields CDR1 WNHNN and CDR2 SYGVQD (reference sequence). CDR3 size: 15 residues. The CDR3 here is CASSESGAGTDTQYF. In DNA form, the CDR3 reads TGCGCCAGCAGTGAGAGCGGGGCAGGCACAGATACGCAGTATTTT.

The chain recombines TRBV18 with TRBJ2-1; D unresolved. This CDR3 has 14 amino acids. Deletions cut 0 bases from V and 6 bases from J, with 9 bases between. Germline V gene data show CDR1 as KGHSH and CDR2 as LQKENI. CDR3 amino acids: CASSPPVRLNEQFF. CDR3 in DNA: TGTGCCAGCTCACCACCTGTCCGCCTCAATGAGCAGTTCTTC.

The rearrangement joins TRBV7-9 to TRBJ1-4; no definite D call. The CDR3 has 15 residues. Germline values: CDR1 SEHNR, CDR2 FQNEAQ (reference sequence). Deletions cut 4 bases from V and 5 bases from J, with 14 bases between. This chain's CDR3 is CASSSGAQLNEKLFF. The CDR3 DNA sequence: TGTGCCAGCAGCTCAGGTGCACAGTTAAATGAAAAACTGTTTTTT.

This clonotype was seen many times. The chain uses TRBV11-2 and TRBJ2-3; no clear D gene. The germline V gene has CDR1 SGHAT and CDR2 FQNNGV. Trimming cost V 7 bases and J 6 bases, with 17 bases left between them. CDR3 size: 14 residues. CDR3 in amino acids: CASTLMSTGDTQYF. CDR3 in DNA: TGTGCCAGCACCCTAATGTCTACTGGTGATACGCAGTATTTT.

The chain combines TRBV29-1 with TRBJ2-5, with no clear D. The length of the CDR3 is 12 residues. Germline V gene lookup returns CDR1 SQVTM and CDR2 ANQGSEA. The V end lost 4 bases, the J end lost 5 bases, and 11 bases lay between the germline ends. The CDR3 nucleotides are TGCAGCGTTGTTTCGGTTTCCGAGACCCAGTACTTC. It yields the protein CSVVSVSETQYF.

Written as DNA, the CDR3 is TGTGCTAGTGGTTTGGGCGTTGGGTACGAGCAGTACTTC. This gives the protein CASGLGVGYEQYF. This chain connects TRBV12-5 to TRBJ2-7; D is unresolved. The CDR3 is 13 residues long. V was pared by 1 base and J by 4 bases, with 8 bases between. Germline assignment: CDR1 LGHNT and CDR2 FRNRAP.

The chain joins TRBV5-5 to TRBJ2-5, with D unclear. Germline V gene sequence: CDR1 SGHKS, CDR2 YYEKEE (reference sequence). The V end was cut by 6 bases, the J end by 4 bases, with 13 bases between. The CDR3 loop spans 13 amino acids. The CDR3 sequence: CASTQSGPETQYF. The CDR3 bases are TGTGCCAGCACCCAGTCGGGCCCAGAGACCCAGTACTTC.

This clonotype showed up just a few times. This chain's CDR3 is CASSLGQHNSPLHF. CDR3 coding DNA: TGTGCCAGCAGCTTGGGACAACATAATTCACCCCTCCACTTT. The genes are TRBV9 and TRBJ1-6; D perhaps matches TRBD1 (6 bases). V dropped 4 bases and J dropped 5 bases, with 10 bases sitting between them. CDR1 is SGDLS and CDR2 is YYNGEE in the germline V gene. This CDR3 is 14 amino acids long.

This clonotype was found many times. The final CDR3 position lacks the conserved phenylalanine or tryptophan, pointing to a likely read error. The J gene is TRBJ2-1, the V gene TRBV7-9, with 12 bases identical to TRBD1. V trimming: 0 bases; J trimming: 2 bases; junction bases outside the gene matches: 14. Germline loops: CDR1 SEHNR, CDR2 FQNEAQ (reference sequence). The CDR3 loop spans 21 amino acids. CDR3 in amino acids: CASSLAGFRDRGRPAYNEQFS. CDR3 nucleotide sequence: TGTGCCAGCAGCTTAGCGGGGTTCAGGGACAGGGGGCGCCCGGCCTACAATGAGCAGTTCTCC.

There are a few counts of this clonotype. This rearrangement joins TRBV20-1 to TRBJ1-4; D is undetermined. Trimming took off 0 bases at V and 7 bases at J, with 6 bases between the two ends. Per the germline V gene, CDR1 is DFQATT and CDR2 is SNEGSKA (reference sequence). The CDR3 loop spans 12 amino acids. The CDR3 sequence: CSARDRGEKLFF. Here the CDR3 DNA reads TGCAGTGCTAGAGATCGGGGTGAAAAACTGTTTTTT.

This clonotype was seen many times. V gene TRBV11-2 combines with J gene TRBJ2-5; TRBD2 aligns across 9 bases. V was pared by 5 bases and J by 7 bases, with 8 bases of the junction left unmatched. This CDR3 has 14 residues. Germline values: CDR1 SGHAT, CDR2 FQNNGV. The CDR3 reads CASSGGGDLATQYF. The DNA of the CDR3 is TGTGCCAGCAGCGGCGGGGGGGACCTTGCGACCCAGTACTTC.

This clonotype was counted a few times. V and J are TRBV6-1 and TRBJ2-2; D is undetermined. With 6 bases removed from V and 0 bases from J, the gap between germline ends came to 8 bases. This CDR3 is 14 amino acids long. CDR1 MNHNS and CDR2 SASEGT come from the germline V gene. CDR3 in DNA: TGTGCCAGCAGGACTGGGGCGAACACCGGGGAGCTGTTTTTT. Protein sequence: CASRTGANTGELFF.

This clonotype was detected many times. The chain carries TRBV9 and TRBJ2-1; 7 bases match TRBD1. The V gene's germline CDR1 is SGDLS and CDR2 YYNGEE. The CDR3 is 16 amino acids. J gave up 1 base and V 3 bases, and 7 bases lay outside the gene matches. The CDR3: CASSGTYRGSYNEQFF. DNA for the CDR3: TGTGCCAGCAGCGGAACCTACAGGGGTTCCTACAATGAGCAGTTCTTC.

The chain carries TRBV29-1 and TRBJ2-5, with 12 nucleotides matching TRBD1. Germline trimming cut 6 bases from V and 7 bases from J; bases unmatched to any gene: 3. CDR1 and CDR2 (germline): SQVTM, ANQGSEA. This CDR3 has 12 residues. The CDR3 spells CSVRDRGPTQYF. CDR3 DNA: TGCAGCGTGCGGGACAGGGGGCCGACCCAGTACTTC.

This clonotype has a single count. The rearrangement links TRBV20-1 to TRBJ1-5; D is undetermined. This CDR3 contains 8 residues. CDR1 DFQATT and CDR2 SNEGSKA come from the germline V gene (reference sequence). Trimming left V 0 bases short and J 12 bases short, with 0 bases between. The CDR3 nucleotides are TGCAGTGCTAGAGACCAGCATTTT. It yields the protein CSARDQHF.